This T cell receptor beta chain was retrieved from a study of blood T cell repertoires in COVID-19. Study overall: COVID-19 samples, acute and convalescent, were from the United States, Italy and Spain. From T cells, B-cell-depleted T cells, or PBMCs came the material, which was cDNA or gDNA.

TCRdb keeps only in-frame clones here, not all; method: immunoSEQ multiplex PCR. The sample consists of about 160,000 clones, roughly 90% of them appearing once. V was clipped by 2 bases and J by 4 bases, with 12 bases between them. The CDR3 length is 14 residues. Germline V gene lookup returns CDR1 SEHNR and CDR2 FQNEAQ (reference sequence). The chain joins TRBV7-9 to TRBJ2-7; D gene uncertain. The sequenced sample was peripheral blood. This sequence originates from a man aged 60 to 69 with active or convalescent COVID-19. CDR3 coding DNA: TGTGCCAGCAGCTTATCGATGCGGCGGTACGAGCAGTACTTC. It yields the protein CASSLSMRRYEQYF.